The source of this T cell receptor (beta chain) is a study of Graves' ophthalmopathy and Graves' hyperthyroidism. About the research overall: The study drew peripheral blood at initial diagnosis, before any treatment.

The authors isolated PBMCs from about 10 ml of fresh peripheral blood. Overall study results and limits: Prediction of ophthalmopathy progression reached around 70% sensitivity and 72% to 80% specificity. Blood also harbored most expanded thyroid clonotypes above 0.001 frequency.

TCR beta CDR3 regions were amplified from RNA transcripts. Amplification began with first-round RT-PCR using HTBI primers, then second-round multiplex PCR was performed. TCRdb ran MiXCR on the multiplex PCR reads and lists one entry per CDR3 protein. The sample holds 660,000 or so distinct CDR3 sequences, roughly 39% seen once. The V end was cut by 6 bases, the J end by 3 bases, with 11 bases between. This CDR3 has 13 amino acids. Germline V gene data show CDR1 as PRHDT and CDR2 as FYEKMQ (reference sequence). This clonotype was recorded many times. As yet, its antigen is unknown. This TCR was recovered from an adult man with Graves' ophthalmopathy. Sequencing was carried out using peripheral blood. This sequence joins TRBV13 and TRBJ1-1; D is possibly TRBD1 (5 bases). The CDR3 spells CASRTQDHTEAFF. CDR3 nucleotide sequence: TGTGCCAGCAGGACACAGGACCACACTGAAGCTTTCTTT.